The entry below gives a single TCR beta chain sequence along with its context. This sample was taken from a study of blood T cell repertoires in COVID-19. About the research overall: Specimens from acute and convalescent COVID-19 originated in the United States, Italy and Spain.

The CDR3 contains 15 residues. CDR1 is SGHVS and CDR2 is FQNEAQ in the germline V gene. V dropped 7 bases and J dropped 0 bases, with 10 bases sitting between them. Sequencing used immunoSEQ multiplex PCR; TCRdb keeps in-frame clones, though not all of them. The table records 80,000 to 95,000 clones, 81% of them present only once. The source material was peripheral blood. The clonotype was recovered from a man older than 75 with acute or convalescent COVID-19. The chain links TRBV7-8 to TRBJ2-6; D is ambiguous. The CDR3 bases are TGTGCCAGCAACCCACTCCTCTCTGGGGCCAACGTCCTGACTTTC. Encoded protein: CASNPLLSGANVLTF.